This paragraph reports one T cell receptor (beta chain). No antigen is known for it. The DNA is omitted, as the CDR3 cannot be located on it reliably, and the CDR3 follows TCRdb's listing. Generated by immunoSEQ multiplex PCR, the TCRdb table keeps only in-frame clones and is missing some. Of 2 million to 3 million clones in the sample, roughly 93% are singletons; the top ten hold about 0.38%. This sample was taken from a study of shared clonotypes between healthy human individuals. General study results and limits: Clonotype sharing levels among donors were expected to vary with sequencing depth. Clonotypes not shared had lower generation probabilities than those common to all four donors.

A total of 11 residues make up the CDR3, ends included. The germline V gene encodes CDR1 SQVTM and CDR2 ANQGSEA. The sequencing input was naive CD4+ T cells from PBMCs. Subset: CD45RA+ positively selected. The chain recombines TRBV29-1 with TRBJ2-1; the table's D call, TRBD1, was not checked against the DNA. This TCR was sampled from a man younger than 30 in good health. Some clones in this sample may be carry-over from other donors' samples. This CDR3 reads CSVAGGAEGFF.